This is a list of T cell receptor beta chains from one sample in a study of blood T cell repertoires in COVID-19. Repertoires were generated with immunoSEQ multiplex PCR, while TCRdb's copy carries only in-frame clones and drops some. This sample has approximately 330,000 clones, with about nine tenths found just once. Sample: peripheral blood. These receptors were collected from a young man with COVID-19, enrolled during active disease. Both conserved end residues are part of each CDR3. The D gene is left open where the match is weak. Clone sizes are given selectively: once, few, many, or a class where the clone is expanded.

cdr3_nt | cdr3_aa | v_call | cdr3_length | d_call | clone_size | j_call
TGCAGTGCGAGTGCGGGAGAATCAGAGACCCAGTACTTC | CSASAGESETQYF | TRBV20-1 | 13 | TRBD2 | - | TRBJ2-5
TGTGCCAGCAGACCTGGGGGGGCGGTGGAGACCCAGTACTTC | CASRPGGAVETQYF | TRBV2 | 14 | - | - | TRBJ2-5
TGTGCCACCAGCGTTTCAATTATCGGGAGCAATGGCTACACCTTC | CATSVSIIGSNGYTF | TRBV15 | 15 | - | - | TRBJ1-2
TGCGCCAGCAGCCAAGACGGGTCTGCCTACGAGCAGTACTTC | CASSQDGSAYEQYF | TRBV4-1 | 14 | - | - | TRBJ2-7
TGTGCCAGCAGCCGCCCCCCGGGACAGGGAAGTGAGACCCAGTACTTC | CASSRPPGQGSETQYF | TRBV3-1/TRBV3-2 | 16 | TRBD1 | - | TRBJ2-5
TGTGCCAGCTCACGAGGCGGGGGGCCCTACAATGAGCAGTTCTTC | CASSRGGGPYNEQFF | TRBV18 | 15 | TRBD2 | - | TRBJ2-1
TGTGCCAGCAGCACCCGGGATAGCTCCTACGAGCAGTACTTC | CASSTRDSSYEQYF | TRBV7-6 | 14 | - | - | TRBJ2-7
TGTGCCAGCACCTTGGGACAGCTCCCGCTCTCCTACGAGCAGTACTTC | CASTLGQLPLSYEQYF | TRBV2 | 16 | TRBD1 | - | TRBJ2-7
TGTGCCATCAGTGAGCCCAGGGAAGGAGAAGATGGCTACACCTTC | CAISEPREGEDGYTF | TRBV10-3 | 15 | - | - | TRBJ1-2
TGTGCCAGCAGTTACGAACTCCTTATCCGGGGGGGTTACACAGATACGCAGTATTTT | CASSYELLIRGGYTDTQYF | TRBV6-2/TRBV6-3 | 19 | TRBD2 | - | TRBJ2-3
TGTGCCAGCAGCAGACAGGTCCGAGGACCCCAGCATTTT | CASSRQVRGPQHF | TRBV11-2 | 13 | - | - | TRBJ1-5
TGTGCCATCAGTGCAGAGACAGGGATCTATGGCTACACCTTC | CAISAETGIYGYTF | TRBV10-3 | 14 | TRBD1 | - | TRBJ1-2
TGTGCCAGCAGCTATAGCGACAACGCCTACAATGAGCAGTTCTTC | CASSYSDNAYNEQFF | TRBV27 | 15 | - | - | TRBJ2-1
TGTGCCAGCAGCTGGGGCGCCAAATCCAGGCACTACAATGAGCAGTTCTTC | CASSWGAKSRHYNEQFF | TRBV5-6 | 17 | - | few | TRBJ2-1
TGTGCCAGCTCAACCGGTCGGGACAGCAACACTGAAGCTTTCTTT | CASSTGRDSNTEAFF | TRBV18 | 15 | TRBD1 | - | TRBJ1-1
TGTGCCAGCAGTTCAAGCAGGGGTCCGGGCGAGCAGTACTTC | CASSSSRGPGEQYF | TRBV27 | 14 | - | - | TRBJ2-7
TGTGCCAGCAGTTTATCGAGTGGCCCCCGGGACTGGGCTAACTATGGCTACACCTTC | CASSLSSGPRDWANYGYTF | TRBV27 | 19 | - | - | TRBJ1-2
TGTGCCAGCAGACCACCGACTAGCCTGCCGAAAGAGACCCAGTACTTC | CASRPPTSLPKETQYF | TRBV28 | 16 | TRBD2 | - | TRBJ2-5
TGTGCCAGCAGTTTGACGACTAGCACAGATACGCAGTATTTT | CASSLTTSTDTQYF | TRBV28 | 14 | - | - | TRBJ2-3
TGTGCCAGTAGTATAGATCAGACAGGGTATGGCTACACCTTC | CASSIDQTGYGYTF | TRBV19 | 14 | TRBD1 | - | TRBJ1-2
TGTGCCAGCAGTCCCCTTCCGCTAGGGGTCCGCTATGGCTACACCTTC | CASSPLPLGVRYGYTF | TRBV28 | 16 | - | - | TRBJ1-2
TGTGCCAGCAGTGAAAGTGCAGGGTGGATGTACTATGGCTACACCTTC | CASSESAGWMYYGYTF | TRBV6-1 | 16 | - | - | TRBJ1-2
TGTGCCAGCAGCCAAGGAGGGCTTCACGGCTACACCTTC | CASSQGGLHGYTF | TRBV3-1/TRBV3-2 | 13 | - | - | TRBJ1-2
TGTGCCAGCAGGCAAGTCAACACCTACGAGCAGTACTTC | CASRQVNTYEQYF | TRBV27 | 13 | - | - | TRBJ2-7
TGTGCCAGCAGTACAGGGGCGGAAGCTTTCTTT | CASSTGAEAFF | TRBV6-5 | 11 | TRBD1 | - | TRBJ1-1
TGTGCCAGCAGCGTAACAGGGGCAAACACTGAAGCTTTCTTT | CASSVTGANTEAFF | TRBV9 | 14 | TRBD1 | once | TRBJ1-1
TGTGCCAGCAGTTTAACTGGCGGCAGGGGGCGGACTAATGAAAAACTGTTTTTT | CASSLTGGRGRTNEKLFF | TRBV27 | 18 | TRBD1 | - | TRBJ1-4
TGCGCCAGCAGCTTGGGGGACAGCTATCAGCCCCAGCATTTT | CASSLGDSYQPQHF | TRBV5-1 | 14 | TRBD1 | - | TRBJ1-5
TGTGCCAGCTCACCCCGGGAGGTGAAAGGTGAAGCTTTCTTT | CASSPREVKGEAFF | TRBV18 | 14 | - | - | TRBJ1-1
TGTGCCAGCAGTCCCGGACAGATCCAAGAGACCCAGTACTTC | CASSPGQIQETQYF | TRBV5-4 | 14 | - | - | TRBJ2-5
TGTGCCAGCAGCCCTTCGGGGGGGGAGGCCACCTACGAGCAGTACTTC | CASSPSGGEATYEQYF | TRBV6-2/TRBV6-3 | 16 | TRBD2 | - | TRBJ2-7
TGTGCCAGCAGTCGACAGGGTTCGGGGGAGCAGTACTTC | CASSRQGSGEQYF | TRBV2 | 13 | TRBD1 | few | TRBJ2-7
TGTGCCAGCAGTCCCGACAGCTCTATGAACACTGAAGCTTTCTTT | CASSPDSSMNTEAFF | TRBV6-2/TRBV6-3 | 15 | - | - | TRBJ1-1
TGTGCCAGCAGTGAGGTAGCGGGAGGATCCTACAATGAGCAGTTCTTC | CASSEVAGGSYNEQFF | TRBV25-1 | 16 | TRBD2 | - | TRBJ2-1
TGCGCCAGCAGCCCCTGGGGTTACTCTAGCGGGAGGTCAGATACGCAGTATTTT | CASSPWGYSSGRSDTQYF | TRBV5-1 | 18 | TRBD2 | - | TRBJ2-3
TGTGCCAGTAGATGGGGCGCAGGAAACATTCAGTACTTC | CASRWGAGNIQYF | TRBV19 | 13 | - | - | TRBJ2-4
TGTGCCAGCAGCGTTAGCGGGGGGGCCAGCGAGCAGTACTTC | CASSVSGGASEQYF | TRBV9 | 14 | TRBD2 | once | TRBJ2-7